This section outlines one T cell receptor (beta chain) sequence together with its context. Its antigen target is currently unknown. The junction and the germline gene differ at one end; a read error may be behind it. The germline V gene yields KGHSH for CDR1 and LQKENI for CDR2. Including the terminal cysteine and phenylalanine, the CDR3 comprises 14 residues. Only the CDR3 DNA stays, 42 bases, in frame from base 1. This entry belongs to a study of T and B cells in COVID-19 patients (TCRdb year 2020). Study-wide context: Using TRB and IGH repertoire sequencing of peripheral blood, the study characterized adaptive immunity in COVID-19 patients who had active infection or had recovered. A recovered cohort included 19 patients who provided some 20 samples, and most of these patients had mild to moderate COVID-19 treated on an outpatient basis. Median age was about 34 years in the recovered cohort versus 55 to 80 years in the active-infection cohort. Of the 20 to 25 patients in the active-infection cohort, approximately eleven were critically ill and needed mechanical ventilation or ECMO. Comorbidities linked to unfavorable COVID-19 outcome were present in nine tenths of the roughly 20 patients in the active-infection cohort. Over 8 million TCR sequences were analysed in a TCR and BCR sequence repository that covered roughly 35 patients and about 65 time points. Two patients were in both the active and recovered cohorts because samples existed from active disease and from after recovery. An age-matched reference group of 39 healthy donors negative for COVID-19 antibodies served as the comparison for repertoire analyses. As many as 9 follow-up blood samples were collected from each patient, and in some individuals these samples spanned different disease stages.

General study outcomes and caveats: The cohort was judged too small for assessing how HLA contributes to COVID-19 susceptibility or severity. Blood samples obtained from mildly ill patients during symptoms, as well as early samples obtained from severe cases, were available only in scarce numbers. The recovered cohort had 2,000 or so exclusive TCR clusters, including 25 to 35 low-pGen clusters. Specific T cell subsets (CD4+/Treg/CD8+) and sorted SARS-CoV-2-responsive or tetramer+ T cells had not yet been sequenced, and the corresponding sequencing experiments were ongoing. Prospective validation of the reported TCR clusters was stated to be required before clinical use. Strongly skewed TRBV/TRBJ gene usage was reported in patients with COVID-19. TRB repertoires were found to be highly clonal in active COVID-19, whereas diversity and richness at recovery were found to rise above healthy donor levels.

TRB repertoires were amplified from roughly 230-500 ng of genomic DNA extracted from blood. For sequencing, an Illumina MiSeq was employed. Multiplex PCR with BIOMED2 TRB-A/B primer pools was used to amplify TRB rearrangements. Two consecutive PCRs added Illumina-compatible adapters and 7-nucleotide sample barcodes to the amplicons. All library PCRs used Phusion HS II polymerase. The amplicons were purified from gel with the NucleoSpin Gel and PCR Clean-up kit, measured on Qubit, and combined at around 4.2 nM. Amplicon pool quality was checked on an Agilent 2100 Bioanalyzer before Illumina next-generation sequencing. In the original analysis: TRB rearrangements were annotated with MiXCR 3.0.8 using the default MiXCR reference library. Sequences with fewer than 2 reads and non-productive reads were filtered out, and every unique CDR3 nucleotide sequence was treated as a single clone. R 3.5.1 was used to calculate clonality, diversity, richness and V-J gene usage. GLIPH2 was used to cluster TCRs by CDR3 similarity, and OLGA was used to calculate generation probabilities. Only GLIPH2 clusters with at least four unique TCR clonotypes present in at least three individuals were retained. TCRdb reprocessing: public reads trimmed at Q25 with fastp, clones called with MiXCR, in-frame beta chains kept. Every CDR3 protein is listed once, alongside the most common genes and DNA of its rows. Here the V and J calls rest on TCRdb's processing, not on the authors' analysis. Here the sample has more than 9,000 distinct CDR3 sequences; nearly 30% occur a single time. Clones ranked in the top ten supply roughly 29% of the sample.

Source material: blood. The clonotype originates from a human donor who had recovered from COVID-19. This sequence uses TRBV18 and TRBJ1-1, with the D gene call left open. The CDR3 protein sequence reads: CASSLPGVFTEASF. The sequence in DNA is TGTGCCAGCTCACTCCCCGGGGTATTCACTGAAGCTTCCTTT.